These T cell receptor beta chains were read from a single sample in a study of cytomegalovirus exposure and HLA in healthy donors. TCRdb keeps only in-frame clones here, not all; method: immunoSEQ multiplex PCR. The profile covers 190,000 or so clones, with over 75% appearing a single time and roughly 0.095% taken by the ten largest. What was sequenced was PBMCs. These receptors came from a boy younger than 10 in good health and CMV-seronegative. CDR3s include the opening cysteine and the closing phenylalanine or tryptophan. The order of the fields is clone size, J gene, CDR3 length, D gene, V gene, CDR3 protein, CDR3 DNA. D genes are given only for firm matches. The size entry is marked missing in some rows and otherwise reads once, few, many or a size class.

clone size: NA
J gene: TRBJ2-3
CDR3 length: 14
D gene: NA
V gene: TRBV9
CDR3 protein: CASSVELDTDTQYF
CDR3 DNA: TGTGCCAGCAGCGTAGAACTAGACACAGATACGCAGTATTTT

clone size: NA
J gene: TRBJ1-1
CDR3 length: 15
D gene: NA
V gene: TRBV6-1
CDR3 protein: CASSERGRWGAEAFF
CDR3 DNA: TGTGCCAGCAGTGAAAGGGGCCGTTGGGGCGCTGAAGCTTTCTTT

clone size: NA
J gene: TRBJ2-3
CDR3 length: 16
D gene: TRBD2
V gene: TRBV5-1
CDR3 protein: CASSLAPGGGTDTQYF
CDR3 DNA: TGCGCCAGCAGCTTGGCGCCCGGGGGGGGCACAGATACGCAGTATTTT

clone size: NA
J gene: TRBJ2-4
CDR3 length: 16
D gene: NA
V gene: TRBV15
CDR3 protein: CATSPGQLLAKNIQYF
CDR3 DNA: TGTGCCACCAGCCCCGGACAGTTACTAGCCAAAAACATTCAGTACTTC

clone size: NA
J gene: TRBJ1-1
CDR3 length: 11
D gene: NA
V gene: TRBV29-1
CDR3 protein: CSAYLNTEAFF
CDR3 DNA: TGCAGCGCCTATCTGAACACTGAAGCTTTCTTT

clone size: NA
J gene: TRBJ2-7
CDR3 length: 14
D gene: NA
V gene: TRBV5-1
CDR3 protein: CASSLRGVAYEQYF
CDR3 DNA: TGCGCCAGCAGCTTGAGGGGTGTCGCGTACGAGCAGTACTTC

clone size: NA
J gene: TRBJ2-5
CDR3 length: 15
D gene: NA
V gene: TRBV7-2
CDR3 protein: CATLQGGTAQETQYF
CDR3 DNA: TGTGCCACCCTACAAGGGGGGACAGCGCAAGAGACCCAGTACTTC

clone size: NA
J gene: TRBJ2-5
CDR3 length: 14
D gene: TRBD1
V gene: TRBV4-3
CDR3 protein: CASSPGQGRETQYF
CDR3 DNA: TGCGCCAGCAGCCCCGGACAGGGACGAGAGACCCAGTACTTC

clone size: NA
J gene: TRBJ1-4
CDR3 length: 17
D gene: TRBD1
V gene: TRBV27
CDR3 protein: CASRPGHLTGPWEKLFF
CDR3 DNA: TGTGCCAGTCGTCCGGGGCACCTGACAGGGCCTTGGGAAAAACTGTTTTTT

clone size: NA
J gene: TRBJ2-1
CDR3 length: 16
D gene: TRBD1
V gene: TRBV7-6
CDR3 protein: CASSWSGTGVYNEQFF
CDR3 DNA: TGTGCCAGCAGCTGGTCCGGGACAGGCGTTTACAATGAGCAGTTCTTC

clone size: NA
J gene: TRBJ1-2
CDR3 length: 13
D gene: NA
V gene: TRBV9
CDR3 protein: CASSVVQGRGYTF
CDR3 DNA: TGTGCCAGCAGCGTAGTACAGGGTCGAGGCTACACCTTC

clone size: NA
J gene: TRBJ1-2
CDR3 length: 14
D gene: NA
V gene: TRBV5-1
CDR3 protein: CASSEIEGSYGYTF
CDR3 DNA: TGCGCCAGCAGCGAGATCGAGGGTAGCTATGGCTACACCTTC

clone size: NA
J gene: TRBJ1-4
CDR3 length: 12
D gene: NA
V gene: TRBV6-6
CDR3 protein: CASSSVGEKLFF
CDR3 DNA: TGTGCCAGCAGTTCCGTCGGGGAAAAACTGTTTTTT

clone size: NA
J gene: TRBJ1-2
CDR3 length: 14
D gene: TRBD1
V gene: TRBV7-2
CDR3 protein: CASTDRGINYGYTF
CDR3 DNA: TGTGCCAGCACGGACAGGGGAATAAACTATGGCTACACCTTC

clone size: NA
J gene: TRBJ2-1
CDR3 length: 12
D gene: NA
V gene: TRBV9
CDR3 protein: CASSNVGGEQFF
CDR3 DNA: TGTGCCAGCTCAAACGTAGGAGGCGAGCAGTTCTTC

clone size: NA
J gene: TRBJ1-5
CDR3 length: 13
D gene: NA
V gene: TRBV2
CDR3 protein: CASSGGRDQPQHF
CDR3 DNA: TGTGCCAGCAGTGGAGGGCGGGATCAGCCCCAGCATTTT

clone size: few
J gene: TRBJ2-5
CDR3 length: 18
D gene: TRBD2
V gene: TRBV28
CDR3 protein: CASSLYPPGLAGSETQYF
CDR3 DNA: TGTGCCAGCAGTTTATACCCTCCGGGACTAGCGGGGTCGGAGACCCAGTACTTC

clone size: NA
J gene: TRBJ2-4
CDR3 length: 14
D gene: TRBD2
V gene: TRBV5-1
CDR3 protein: CASSLGERGNIQYF
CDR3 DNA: TGCGCCAGCAGCTTGGGGGAGCGGGGGAACATTCAGTACTTC

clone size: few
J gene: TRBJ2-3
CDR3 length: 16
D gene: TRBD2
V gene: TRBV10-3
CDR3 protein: CAISITSGGGTDTQYF
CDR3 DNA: TGTGCCATCAGTATAACTAGCGGGGGGGGAACAGATACGCAGTATTTT

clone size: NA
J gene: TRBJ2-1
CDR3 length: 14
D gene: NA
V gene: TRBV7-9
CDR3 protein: CASSTSGLYNEQFF
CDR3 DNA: TGTGCCAGCAGCACTTCGGGACTCTACAATGAGCAGTTCTTC

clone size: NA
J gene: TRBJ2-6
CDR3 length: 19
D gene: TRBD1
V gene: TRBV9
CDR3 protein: CASSLFPGQGSSGANVLTF
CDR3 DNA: TGTGCCAGCAGCCTTTTCCCGGGACAGGGTTCCTCTGGGGCCAACGTCCTGACTTTC

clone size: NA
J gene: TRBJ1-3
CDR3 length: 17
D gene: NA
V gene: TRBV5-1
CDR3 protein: CASSLGGLLDQGNTIYF
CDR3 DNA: TGCGCCAGCAGCTTGGGGGGCTTATTGGACCAGGGAAACACCATATATTTT

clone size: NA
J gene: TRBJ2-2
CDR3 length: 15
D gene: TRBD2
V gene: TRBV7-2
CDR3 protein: CASSYSGEDTGELFF
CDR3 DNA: TGTGCCAGCAGCTATAGCGGGGAAGACACCGGGGAGCTGTTTTTT

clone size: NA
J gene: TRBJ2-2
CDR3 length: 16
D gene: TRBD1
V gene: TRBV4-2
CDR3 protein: CASSQAIQDRAGELFF
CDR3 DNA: TGTGCCAGCAGCCAAGCTATTCAAGACAGGGCGGGGGAGCTGTTTTTT

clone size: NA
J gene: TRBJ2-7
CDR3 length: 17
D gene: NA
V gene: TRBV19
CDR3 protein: CASSPLGGGQGSYEQYF
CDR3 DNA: TGTGCCAGTAGTCCTCTCGGGGGGGGACAGGGCTCCTACGAGCAGTACTTC

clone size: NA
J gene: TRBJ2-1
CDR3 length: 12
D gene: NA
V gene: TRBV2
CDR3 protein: CASSVRGNEQFF
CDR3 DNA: TGTGCCAGCAGTGTGCGGGGTAATGAGCAGTTCTTC

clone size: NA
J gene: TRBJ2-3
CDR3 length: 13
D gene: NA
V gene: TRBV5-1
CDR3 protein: CASSSTGPDTQYF
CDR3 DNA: TGCGCCAGCAGCTCTACAGGGCCAGATACGCAGTATTTT

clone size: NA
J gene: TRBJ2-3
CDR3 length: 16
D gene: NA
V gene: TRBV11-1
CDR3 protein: CASSPLAGESTDTQYF
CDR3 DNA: TGTGCCAGCAGCCCCCTGGCCGGAGAAAGCACAGATACGCAGTATTTT

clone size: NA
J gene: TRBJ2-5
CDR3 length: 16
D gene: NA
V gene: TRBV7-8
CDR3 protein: CASSLARMRREETQYF
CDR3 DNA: TGTGCCAGCAGCTTAGCGCGTATGCGCAGGGAAGAGACCCAGTACTTC

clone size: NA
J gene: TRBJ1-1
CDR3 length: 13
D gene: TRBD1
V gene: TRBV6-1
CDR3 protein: CASRGDRDTEAFF
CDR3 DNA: TGTGCCAGCAGAGGGGACAGGGACACTGAAGCTTTCTTT

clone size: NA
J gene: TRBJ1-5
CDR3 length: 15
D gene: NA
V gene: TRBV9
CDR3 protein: CASSLGGSSNQPQHF
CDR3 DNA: TGTGCCAGCAGCCTAGGTGGGAGTAGCAATCAGCCCCAGCATTTT

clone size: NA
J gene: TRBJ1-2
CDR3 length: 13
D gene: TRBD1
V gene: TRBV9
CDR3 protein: CASSAGTGLGYTF
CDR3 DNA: TGTGCCAGCAGCGCGGGGACAGGCCTTGGCTACACCTTC

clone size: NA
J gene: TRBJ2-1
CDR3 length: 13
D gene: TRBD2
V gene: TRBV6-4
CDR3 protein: CASSRTSGASQFF
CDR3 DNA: TGTGCCAGCAGCCGGACTAGCGGGGCGTCGCAGTTCTTC

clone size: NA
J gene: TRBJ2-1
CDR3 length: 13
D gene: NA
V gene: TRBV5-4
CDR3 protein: CASSWGENNEQFF
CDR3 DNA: TGTGCCAGCAGCTGGGGGGAGAACAATGAGCAGTTCTTC

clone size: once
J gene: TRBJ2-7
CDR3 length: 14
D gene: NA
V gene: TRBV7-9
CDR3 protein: CASSPGDSPSEQYF
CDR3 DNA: TGTGCCAGCAGCCCGGGGGACAGTCCCTCCGAGCAGTACTTC

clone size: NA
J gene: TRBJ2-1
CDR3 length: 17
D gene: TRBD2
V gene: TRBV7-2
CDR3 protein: CASSLPRGTSGSHEQFF
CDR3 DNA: TGTGCCAGCAGCTTACCGCGCGGGACTAGTGGGTCCCATGAGCAGTTCTTC

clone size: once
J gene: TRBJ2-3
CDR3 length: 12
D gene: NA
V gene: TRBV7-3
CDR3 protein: CASSSRGDTQYF
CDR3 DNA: TGTGCCAGCAGCTCTAGGGGTGATACGCAGTATTTT

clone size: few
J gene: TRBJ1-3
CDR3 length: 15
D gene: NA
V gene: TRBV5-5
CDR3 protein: CASSFEPHSGNTIYF
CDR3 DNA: TGTGCCAGCAGCTTTGAGCCGCATTCTGGAAACACCATATATTTT

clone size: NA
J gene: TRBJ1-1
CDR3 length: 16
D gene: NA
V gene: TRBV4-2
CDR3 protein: CASSQASLVSSTEAFF
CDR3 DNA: TGTGCCAGCAGCCAAGCATCGTTAGTTTCAAGCACTGAAGCTTTCTTT

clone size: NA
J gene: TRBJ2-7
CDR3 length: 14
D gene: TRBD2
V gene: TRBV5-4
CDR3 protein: CASSPLASGDEQYF
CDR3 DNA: TGTGCCAGCAGCCCCTTGGCTAGCGGGGACGAGCAGTACTTC

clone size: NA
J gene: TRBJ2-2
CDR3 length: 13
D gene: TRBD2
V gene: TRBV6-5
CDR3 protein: CASSPRGGGELFF
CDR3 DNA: TGTGCCAGCAGTCCGCGGGGGGGCGGGGAGCTGTTTTTT

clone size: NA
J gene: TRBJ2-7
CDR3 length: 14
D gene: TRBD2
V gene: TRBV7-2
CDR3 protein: CASSLTRTSQEQYF
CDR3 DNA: TGTGCCAGCAGCCTTACGAGGACTAGTCAAGAGCAGTACTTC

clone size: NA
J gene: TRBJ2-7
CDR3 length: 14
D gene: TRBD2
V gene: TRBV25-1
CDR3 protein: CASSDRLAGVVLYF
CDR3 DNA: TGTGCCAGCAGTGATCGCCTAGCGGGGGTGGTTCTCTACTTC

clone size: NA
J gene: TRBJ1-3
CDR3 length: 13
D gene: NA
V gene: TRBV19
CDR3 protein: CARVGSSGNTIYF
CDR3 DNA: TGTGCCAGAGTGGGGAGTTCTGGAAACACCATATATTTT

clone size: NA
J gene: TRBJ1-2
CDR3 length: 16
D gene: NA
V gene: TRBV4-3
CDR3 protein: CASSQDPTRGVYGYTF
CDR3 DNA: TGCGCCAGCAGCCAAGATCCGACTAGAGGGGTCTATGGCTACACCTTC

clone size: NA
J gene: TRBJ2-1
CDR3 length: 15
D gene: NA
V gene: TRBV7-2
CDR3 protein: CASSAAGAFYNEQFF
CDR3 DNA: TGTGCCAGCAGCGCGGCGGGGGCCTTCTACAATGAGCAGTTCTTC

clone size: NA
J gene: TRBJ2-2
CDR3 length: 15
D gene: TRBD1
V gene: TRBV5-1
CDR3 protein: CASSLGQGNTGELFF
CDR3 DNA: TGCGCCAGCAGCTTGGGACAGGGGAACACCGGGGAGCTGTTTTTT

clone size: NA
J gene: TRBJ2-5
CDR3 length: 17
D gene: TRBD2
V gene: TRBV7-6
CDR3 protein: CASSPKPPGTSGGTQYF
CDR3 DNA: TGTGCCAGCAGCCCGAAACCACCAGGGACTAGCGGGGGAACCCAGTACTTC

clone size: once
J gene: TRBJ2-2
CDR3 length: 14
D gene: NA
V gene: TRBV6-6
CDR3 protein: CASSKAGVTGELFF
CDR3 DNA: TGTGCCAGCAGCAAGGCAGGGGTTACCGGGGAGCTGTTTTTT

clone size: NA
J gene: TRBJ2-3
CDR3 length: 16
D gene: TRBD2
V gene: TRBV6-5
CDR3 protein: CASSYFGGGDTDTQYF
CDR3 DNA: TGTGCCAGCAGTTACTTCGGCGGGGGAGACACAGATACGCAGTATTTT